The clone carrying this TCR beta chain has only a few counts. This table comes from immunoSEQ multiplex PCR, and its TCRdb copy is limited to in-frame clones, with some not included. Seen here are approximately 15,000 clones, 30% observed once, and the top ten hold over 5%. The sample originates from a study of tumour-infiltrating T cells in Burkitt lymphoma. Study at large: Productive clonality predicted overall and progression-free survival.

The CDR3 covers 13 residues. Unmatched junction bases numbered 7, after V lost 6 bases and J lost 5 bases. Per the germline V gene, CDR1 is SQVTM and CDR2 is ANQGSEA. What was sequenced was tumor tissue. The clonotype originates from a human donor with diffuse large B-cell lymphoma. The rearrangement uses TRBV29-1 and TRBJ2-5, with 9 bases identical to TRBD1. CDR3: CSVATGGEETQYF. For the CDR3, the DNA is TGCAGCGTCGCGACAGGGGGAGAGGAGACCCAGTACTTC.